This TCR beta chain was captured in a study of blood T cell repertoires in COVID-19. In the original processing: Reference gene primer amplification yielded estimated nucleated cell counts. Clones were read by immunoSEQ multiplex PCR, and TCRdb kept only the in-frame ones, dropping some. V, J and clone size derive from that table, while D and trimming were established from the DNA sequence. The sample records some 87,000 clones, about 87% being singletons. Trimming cost V 3 bases and J 2 bases, with 10 bases left between them. The CDR3 is made up of 15 amino acids. Germline V gene sequence: CDR1 LNHDA, CDR2 SQIVND (reference sequence).

This chain uses TRBV19 with TRBJ2-2; possible D gene TRBD2, 6 bases. This receptor was taken from a human donor with COVID-19, enrolled during active disease. The donor label of this sample is uncertain. The sequencing sample was made of peripheral blood. For the CDR3, the DNA is TGTGCCAGTAGTATCCGGGACTCTAACACCGGGGAGCTGTTTTTT. This encodes CASSIRDSNTGELFF.